These 30 T cell receptor beta chains share one sample of origin, sequenced in a study of blood T cell repertoires in COVID-19. The data were produced by immunoSEQ multiplex PCR, yet TCRdb's version contains in-frame clones alone and is incomplete. The table has approximately 260,000 clones, nearly 90% seen once. The sample was peripheral blood. The receptors were gathered from a woman aged 55-75 years with COVID-19, enrolled during active disease.

There are a few counts of this clone. J is TRBJ2-7 and V is TRBV6-5; 10 bases align to TRBD2. Germline CDR1 reads MNHEY; CDR2 reads SVGAGI. V dropped 1 base and J dropped 4; count of bases not matched to a gene: 4. There are 15 residues in the CDR3. The CDR3, as DNA: TGTGCCAGCAGTTACTATACTAGCGGGGTTTACGAGCAGTACTTC. This translates into CASSYYTSGVYEQYF.

The V call is TRBV5-1, the J call TRBJ2-1; 9 nucleotides align to TRBD1. This CDR3 has 14 amino acids. Germline V gives CDR1 SGHRS, CDR2 YFSETQ. The V segment lost 4 bases and the J segment 8 bases; nucleotides outside the gene matches: 7. CDR3 nucleotides: TGCGCCAGCAGCATCAGACAGGGGGTCCATGAGCAGTTCTTC. Protein sequence: CASSIRQGVHEQFF.

The chain links TRBV12-3 or TRBV12-4 to TRBJ1-5; D is undetermined. The ends were cut back, 0 bases at V and 7 bases at J, with 7 bases in the middle. The CDR3 extends over 13 amino acids. DNA of the CDR3: TGTGCCAGCAGTTTAGCACGGGAACAGCCCCAGCATTTT. This sequence encodes CASSLAREQPQHF.

V is TRBV7-2 and J is TRBJ1-2; the D is unclear. The CDR3 is 12 residues long. Germline V CDR1 and CDR2: SGHTA, FQGNSA. With 2 bases removed from V and 1 base from J, the gap between germline ends came to 2 bases. The CDR3 DNA sequence: TGTGCCAGCAGCTTATATAACTATGGCTACACCTTC. Residues: CASSLYNYGYTF.

The chain is built from TRBV6-2 or TRBV6-3 and TRBJ1-5; D might be TRBD1 (6 bases). Germline CDR1 and CDR2: MNHEY and SVGEGT. The CDR3 totals 19 residues. Trimming left V 0 bases short and J 7 bases short, with 25 bases between. CDR3 region: CASSYSWLDPQGIGQPQHF. Written as DNA, the CDR3 is TGTGCCAGCAGTTACTCATGGCTCGACCCCCAGGGGATAGGCCAGCCCCAGCATTTT.

The chain carries TRBV11-2 and TRBJ1-1, with D possibly being TRBD1 (5 bases). V lost 3 bases and J 7 bases, leaving 6 bases between the germline ends. Germline V gene data show CDR1 as SGHAT and CDR2 as FQNNGV. The CDR3 extends over 11 amino acids. As DNA, the CDR3 is TGTGCCAGCAGCTTGGGGGGTGAAGCTTTCTTT. Protein: CASSLGGEAFF.

The rearrangement joins TRBV19 to TRBJ1-1; tentative D call: TRBD1 (5 bases). V gave up 5 bases and J gave up 3 bases, with 16 bases separating them. The germline gives CDR1 LNHDA, CDR2 SQIVND (reference sequence). The CDR3 spans 15 residues. The CDR3 sequence: CASSPGGERDTEAFF. DNA for the CDR3: TGTGCCAGTAGTCCCGGGGGGGAGAGGGACACTGAAGCTTTCTTT.

This clone was counted once. The chain employs TRBV5-6 and TRBJ1-1; 8 bases align to TRBD1. With V trimmed by 4 bases and J by 0 bases, 14 bases remained unmatched. The germline CDR1 and CDR2 sequences are SGHDT and YYEEEE. CDR3 length: 18 amino acids. The CDR3 sequence is CASSPPTGVGLMNTEAFF. The CDR3 DNA sequence: TGTGCCAGCAGCCCTCCGACAGGGGTAGGCCTAATGAACACTGAAGCTTTCTTT.

The chain recombines TRBV5-5 with TRBJ1-3; D is ambiguous. The length of the CDR3 is 14 residues. CDR1 and CDR2 from the germline V gene are SGHKS and YYEKEE (reference sequence). V lost 0 bases to trimming and J lost 4 bases, with 8 bases between them. The CDR3 loop is CASSLAAEGNTIYF. The DNA of the CDR3 is TGTGCCAGCAGCTTGGCAGCGGAGGGAAACACCATATATTTT.

The chain joins TRBV28 to TRBJ1-3; a possible D gene is TRBD1 (6 bases). The CDR3 extends over 14 amino acids. The V gene lost 9 bases and the J gene lost 0 bases, with 12 bases spanning the gap. CDR1 MDHEN and CDR2 SYDVKM come from the germline V gene. CDR3 in DNA: TGTGCCAGTCGGCTAGGGGGCTCTGGAAACACCATATATTTT. Its protein product is CASRLGGSGNTIYF. The full variable domain, completed using reference TRBV28 and TRBJ1-3, is DVKVTQSSRYLVKRTGEKVFLECVQDMDHENMFWYRQDPGLGLRLIYFSYDVKMKEKGDIPEGYSVSREKKERFSLILESASTNQTSMYLCASRLGGSGNTIYFGEGSWLTVV.

This clone came up once. The V call is TRBV6-1, the J call TRBJ1-5; possibly TRBD1 for D (5 bases). V was pared by 0 bases and J by 7 bases, with 13 bases between. CDR1 and CDR2 (germline): MNHNS, SASEGT. The CDR3 totals 15 residues. The CDR3 DNA sequence: TGTGCCAGCAGTGAAGCGGGGGGGAGAGAACAGCCCCAGCATTTT. It specifies CASSEAGGREQPQHF.

This sequence joins TRBV19 and TRBJ2-2, with D possibly matching TRBD1 (6 bases). V shed 0 bases and J shed 6 bases, with 14 bases lying between them. The CDR3 spans 16 residues. CDR1 is LNHDA, CDR2 SQIVND, per germline (reference sequence). CDR3 nucleotides: TGTGCCAGTAGTATAGAAATGACAGGATTTTCCGGGGAGCTGTTTTTT. Its translation is CASSIEMTGFSGELFF.

The rearrangement joins TRBV6-5 to TRBJ2-2; D is perhaps TRBD2 (5 bases). Between the trimmed V and J ends, which lost 6 bases and 3 bases, there was a span of 11 bases. CDR3 size: 14 residues. Germline CDR1 and CDR2: MNHEY and SVGAGI. CDR3 amino acids: CASSQDFYTGELFF. CDR3 in DNA: TGTGCCAGCAGCCAGGACTTCTACACCGGGGAGCTGTTTTTT.

The rearrangement uses TRBV5-1 and TRBJ2-2; TRBD2 aligns across 7 bases. The CDR3 runs 16 residues. Trimming cost V 0 bases and J 4 bases; bases outside gene matches: 6. Germline V gene data show CDR1 as SGHRS and CDR2 as YFSETQ. The CDR3 nucleotides are TGCGCCAGCAGCTTGGCGGGGGGAGGCGGCACCGGGGAGCTGTTTTTT. This codes for CASSLAGGGGTGELFF.

The gene calls are TRBV9 and TRBJ2-1; 11 positions match TRBD2. The CDR3 contains 16 residues. The ends lost 4 bases at V and 3 bases at J; junction bases unmatched: 6. Per the germline V gene, CDR1 is SGDLS and CDR2 is YYNGEE. The CDR3 nucleotides are TGTGCCAGCAGCCGGGCTGGGACTAGCGGCTACAATGAGCAGTTCTTC. Its translation is CASSRAGTSGYNEQFF.

The chain carries TRBV7-8 and TRBJ1-1; 9 nucleotides line up with TRBD1. The CDR3 sequence is 14 residues long. J was trimmed by 4 bases and V by 3 bases; bases with no gene match: 3. Germline CDR1 SGHVS, CDR2 FQNEAQ. CDR3 loop: CASSLGQGVTEAFF. The CDR3 bases are TGTGCCAGCAGCTTGGGACAGGGTGTCACTGAAGCTTTCTTT.

This clone has just a few counts. The chain is built from TRBV4-3 and TRBJ1-6; D may be TRBD1 (5 bases). V gave up 1 base and J gave up 7 bases, with 11 bases separating them. There are 15 residues in the CDR3. Germline V lookup: CDR1 LGHNA, CDR2 YSLEER. DNA for the CDR3: TGCGCCAGCAGCCAAGGAACAGGCTCCAATTCACCCCTCCACTTT. Translated, it gives CASSQGTGSNSPLHF.

The chain employs TRBV2 and TRBJ1-5; 10 positions match TRBD1. This CDR3 contains 14 residues. Germline V gene data show CDR1 as SNHLY and CDR2 as FYNNEI. Losses at the gene ends were 5 bases for V and 7 bases for J; bases not matched to a gene: 5. CDR3 protein: CASSLGQGMQPQHF. For the CDR3, the DNA is TGTGCCAGCAGTTTGGGACAGGGGATGCAGCCCCAGCATTTT.

This clone has just one count. The chain carries TRBV7-2 and TRBJ1-2; D is unresolved. V lost 4 bases to trimming and J lost 8 bases, with 20 bases between them. The CDR3 runs to 15 residues. The germline CDR1 and CDR2 sequences are SGHTA and FQGNSA. The CDR3 spells CASSSRTRHPGGYTF. The CDR3 DNA reads TGTGCCAGCAGCTCGCGGACCAGGCACCCGGGAGGCTACACCTTC.

The genes are TRBV24-1 and TRBJ1-2; 7 bases align to TRBD1. The CDR3 loop spans 13 amino acids. The V segment lost 2 bases and the J segment 4 bases; nucleotides outside the gene matches: 0. Germline CDR1 KGHDR, CDR2 SFDVKD. The CDR3 protein is CATSDSGGYGYTF. The CDR3 DNA reads TGTGCCACCAGTGATTCAGGGGGCTATGGCTACACCTTC.

This chain joins TRBV4-1 and TRBJ1-4; 7 positions match TRBD1. Per germline, CDR1 MGHRA and CDR2 YSYEKL. Trimming cost V 4 bases and J 0 bases; bases outside gene matches: 5. The CDR3 covers 16 residues. The CDR3 DNA follows: TGCGCCAGCAGCCTCGGCCAGGGGGCAACTAATGAAAAACTGTTTTTT. Residues: CASSLGQGATNEKLFF.

This chain links TRBV19 with TRBJ2-6; D is possibly TRBD2 (6 bases). Germline loops: CDR1 LNHDA, CDR2 SQIVND (reference sequence). V gave up 5 bases and J gave up 1 base, with 21 bases separating them. This CDR3 spans 19 amino acids. CDR3 DNA sequence: TGTGCCAGTAGTTCGGGGGTCGGATCAGCTGATTCTGGGGCCAACGTCCTGACTTTC. Translating gives CASSSGVGSADSGANVLTF.

This clone was seen a single time. This chain joins TRBV5-4 and TRBJ1-1; the D is unclear. V was shortened by 4 bases and J by 6 bases, with 19 bases between the two germline ends. Germline CDR1 SGHNT, CDR2 YYREEE (reference sequence). The length of the CDR3 is 15 residues. The CDR3 DNA follows: TGTGCCAGCAGCCGGGATCCGGGGTCGAAGGCTGAAGCTTTCTTT. It encodes CASSRDPGSKAEAFF.

CDR3 in amino acids: CASSYRSFGTEAFF. The DNA for the CDR3 is TGTGCCAGCAGTTACCGTTCATTCGGGACTGAAGCTTTCTTT. The V gene is TRBV6-6, the J gene TRBJ1-1, with D hard to call. The CDR3 contains 14 residues. V lost 2 bases and J 5 bases, leaving 12 bases between the germline ends. CDR1 and CDR2 (germline): MNHNY, SVGAGI (reference sequence).

J is TRBJ1-3 and V is TRBV19, with TRBD1 matching over 8 bases. Germline CDR1 is LNHDA and CDR2 is SQIVND (reference sequence). CDR3 length equals 16 residues. Trimming cost V 3 bases and J 2 bases; bases outside gene matches: 6. This CDR3 reads CASSIRTGGTGNTIYF. The CDR3 nucleotides are TGTGCCAGTAGTATCCGCACAGGGGGTACTGGAAACACCATATATTTT.

The table lists this clone with a count of one. Written as DNA, the CDR3 is TGTGCCAGCAGCACCCGGACAGGGTGGGATCAGCCCCAGCATTTT. Residues: CASSTRTGWDQPQHF. This chain joins TRBV9 and TRBJ1-5; 8 bases align to TRBD1. The CDR3 is 15 amino acids. The germline V gene encodes CDR1 SGDLS and CDR2 YYNGEE. The J segment lost 5 bases and the V segment lost 4 bases, leaving 8 bases of the junction unmatched.

This sequence joins TRBV6-5 and TRBJ2-7; 8 bases match TRBD1. There are 14 residues in the CDR3. Per germline, CDR1 MNHEY and CDR2 SVGAGI. Unmatched junction bases numbered 9, after V lost 8 bases and J lost 3 bases. This chain's CDR3 is CASAKTGVVYEQYF. The CDR3 coding sequence is TGTGCCAGCGCCAAGACAGGGGTTGTCTACGAGCAGTACTTC.

This chain connects TRBV7-2 to TRBJ1-2, with TRBD1 identical over 9 bases. Unmatched junction bases numbered 8, after V lost 5 bases and J lost 4 bases. The CDR3 covers 15 residues. CDR1 is SGHTA and CDR2 is FQGNSA in the germline V gene. The CDR3: CASSPSTGGLYGYTF. DNA for the CDR3: TGTGCCAGCAGCCCATCCACAGGGGGCCTCTATGGCTACACCTTC.

V gene TRBV3-1 (or the pseudogene TRBV3-2) combines with J gene TRBJ2-7, with D possibly matching TRBD2 (6 bases). CDR3 length: 14 amino acids. V shed 4 bases and J shed 3 bases, with 13 bases lying between them. Germline CDR1 LGHDT, CDR2 YNNKEL (reference sequence). The CDR3 sequence: CASSLGRDCYEQYF. The CDR3 coding sequence is TGTGCCAGCAGCCTGGGGCGGGATTGCTACGAGCAGTACTTC.

This clone has a single count. This chain joins TRBV7-2 and TRBJ1-6; D might be TRBD1 (6 bases). This CDR3 spans 15 amino acids. V was pared by 3 bases and J by 10 bases, with 16 bases between. Germline CDR1 SGHTA, CDR2 FQGNSA. The CDR3 region is CASSFGGGGGSPLHF. DNA of the CDR3: TGTGCCAGCAGCTTTGGGGGAGGGGGAGGGTCACCCCTCCACTTT.